The subject of this entry is one T cell receptor beta chain. No antigen is known for it. Using immunoSEQ multiplex PCR, the repertoire was profiled, and TCRdb retains in-frame clones only, with some absent. Of approximately 70,000 clones in the sample, 80% were seen once. These data come from a study of T cell responses to AZD1222 COVID-19 vaccine. Study outcomes and limitations: The breadth and depth of Spike-specific TCRs increased once two AZD1222 doses had been given. Only 5 or 6 AZD1222 recipients tested seropositive at baseline. Only after the peak T cell response were repertoires sampled.

Analyses pooled second doses at about 4 or about 12 weeks. CDR1 is MDHEN and CDR2 is SYDVKM in the germline V gene. V gave up 3 bases and J gave up 3 bases; unmatched junction bases: 7. This CDR3 comprises 15 residues. V is TRBV28 and J is TRBJ2-7; 8 nucleotides match TRBD1. Specimen: peripheral blood, collected 28 days after the second AZD1222 dose. This receptor was taken from an adult who received the AZD1222 COVID-19 vaccine. The CDR3: CASSLSGQGFYEQYF. CDR3 DNA sequence: TGTGCCAGCAGTTTGAGCGGACAGGGTTTCTACGAGCAGTACTTC.